These T cell receptor beta chains were read from a single sample in a study of tumor-infiltrating lymphocytes in primary liver carcinoma. TCRdb fed the multiplex PCR reads into MiXCR, producing one record per CDR3 protein. The table has 75,000 to 80,000 distinct CDR3 sequences, 69% seen once. Sequencing was performed on tumor-adjacent normal liver tissue. The source is a man in his forties or fifties with primary liver carcinoma and hepatitis B virus infection. CDR3s leave out the opening cysteine and the closing phenylalanine or tryptophan.

V,J,CDR3
TRBV29-1,TRBJ2-2,SVGTSAANTGGLV
TRBV6-2/TRBV6-3,TRBJ2-7,ASSYSSHVQY
TRBV6-6,TRBJ2-2,VSNKNTGELL
TRBV12-3/TRBV12-4,TRBJ2-2,ASSNRDRETGELF
TRBV5-4,TRBJ1-3,ASSRRPCSGNTIY
TRBV2,TRBJ2-2,TSSVELAVPGKAGELF
TRBV28,TRBJ2-5,ANRGRATVGETQY
TRBV25-1,TRBJ2-1,ASSSKRVTYNEQF
TRBV12-3/TRBV12-4,TRBJ2-7,ASSLSLGTLSEQY
TRBV7-8,TRBJ2-7,ASSLGSGMNYEQY
TRBV6-6,TRBJ1-4,ASSKGGFLDEKLF
TRBV6-6,TRBJ2-6,VSSGTGTLNVLT
TRBV29-1,TRBJ1-1,SASPGWAMNTEAL
TRBV11-1,TRBJ2-1,ASSLNTSLNEQF
TRBV29-1,TRBJ2-7,SVRGQGTLSAYEQY
TRBV14,TRBJ2-5,ASSRTGASVPY
TRBV5-6,TRBJ1-2,ARSDAAFPVDYGYN
TRBV5-4,TRBJ2-7,VSSWDYRPYEQY
TRBV19,TRBJ1-2,ASTLGTAGYT
TRBV6-1,TRBJ2-5,ASSDEVGGQEIQY
TRBV5-1,TRBJ2-1,ASSGGYGSNEQF
TRBV6-6,TRBJ2-1,ASSSWTLSSYNEQL
TRBV29-1,TRBJ2-5,SVEGAGETQY
TRBV6-6,TRBJ2-7,ASSLALNYEQY
TRBV29-1,TRBJ1-1,SVSSNGNTEAF
TRBV19,TRBJ2-7,ASSPAGGWIYEQY
TRBV5-6,TRBJ2-7,ASNFQWAAYEQY
TRBV7-8,TRBJ2-7,AGSFSSGITYEQY
TRBV5-4,TRBJ2-5,ASSLVGGGETQY
TRBV6-2/TRBV6-3,TRBJ2-3,ASSTTGTTTTDTQY
TRBV29-1,TRBJ1-1,SVVWGTVVF
TRBV5-6,TRBJ2-1,ATSLSGRESYNEQF
TRBV19,TRBJ1-5,ASSITGTFNQPQH